Listed below are T cell receptor beta chains from one sample, sequenced in a study of cytomegalovirus exposure and HLA in healthy donors. Data came from immunoSEQ multiplex PCR; TCRdb stores just in-frame clones and leaves some out. Of 150,000 to 200,000 clones in the sample, 80% to 85% were seen once. Sequences were obtained from PBMCs. The receptors derive from a boy younger than 18 in good health and CMV-seronegative. The CDR3 runs from the conserved cysteine through the conserved F or W. Part of the rows lack a size; the others show once, few, many or a class for expanded clones.

clone size	V gene	J gene	CDR3 protein
.	TRBV6-1	TRBJ1-1	CASRTGQNTEAFF
.	TRBV2	TRBJ1-4	CASNPWGDGSLLNEKLFF
.	TRBV6-5	TRBJ2-1	CASRVAGVTYNEQFF
.	TRBV6-5	TRBJ1-2	CASSRQGSYGYTF
.	TRBV6-6	TRBJ1-2	CASTLTGSYGYTF
once	TRBV7-2	TRBJ1-6	CASSRDRANSPLHF
.	TRBV9	TRBJ2-2	CASSGGGDSTGELFF
.	TRBV27	TRBJ1-1	CASSLRTGGSLNTEAFF
.	TRBV19	TRBJ1-1	CASSSMAGYAEAFF
.	TRBV18	TRBJ1-4	CASSRVEGEKLFF
once	TRBV5-1	TRBJ2-5	CASKRTGQETQYF
.	TRBV9	TRBJ2-5	CASSVLPGRETQYF
.	TRBV7-2	TRBJ1-2	CASSLLLGASYGYTF
.	TRBV13	TRBJ2-7	CASSSGTGVTPSYEQYF
.	TRBV13	TRBJ2-1	CASSSRGAGVWDEQFF
.	TRBV6-6	TRBJ2-1	CASSYVRYNEQFF
.	TRBV5-6	TRBJ2-1	CASRLDASSYNEQFF
.	TRBV7-8	TRBJ2-6	CASSYRIPASGANVLTF
.	TRBV2	TRBJ1-2	CASSEGQSYGYTF
.	TRBV27	TRBJ1-2	CASRRDRANYGYTF
few	TRBV4-1	TRBJ1-5	CASSDPGQGYQPQHF
.	TRBV2	TRBJ2-2	CASRDRSGELFF
.	TRBV27	TRBJ1-2	CASSLGPAIQGALHGYTF
.	TRBV6-5	TRBJ1-1	CASSPIQGARMKAFF
.	TRBV7-2	TRBJ1-2	CASSIGTTANYGYTF
.	TRBV7-9	TRBJ2-1	CASSFQLGLAGAHNEQFF
.	TRBV11-2	TRBJ2-7	CASSLGPSETREQYF
.	TRBV6-1	TRBJ1-2	CASRGMDTNYGYTF
.	TRBV29-1	TRBJ1-3	CSVDTGAGNTIYF
.	TRBV6-1	TRBJ1-1	CASSRPGLYTEAFF
.	TRBV6-6	TRBJ2-3	CASVERRGGYTDTQYF